This TCR beta chain was profiled in a study of T cell responses to AZD1222 COVID-19 vaccine. Study outcomes and limitations: A reported finding is that nearly half of spike-specific TCRs target unmutated variant regions. Baseline serology detected seropositivity in only six or seven AZD1222 recipients.

Trimming pared 4 bases from V and 2 bases from J, leaving 13 bases between. The CDR3 is 15 amino acids. The germline gives CDR1 SGDLS, CDR2 YYNGEE. Libraries were prepared by immunoSEQ multiplex PCR; TCRdb keeps only in-frame clonotypes and omits some of them. The repertoire holds tens of thousands of clones, with 83% as singletons. Of note for this clone: The antigen is unknown.

This chain links TRBV9 with TRBJ1-3; possible D gene TRBD1, 6 bases. The source material was peripheral blood, sampled 28 days after the second AZD1222 dose. This receptor was taken from an adult who received the AZD1222 COVID-19 vaccine. CDR3 sequence reads: CASSPQQGTGNTIYF. The DNA of the CDR3 is TGTGCCAGCAGCCCCCAGCAGGGGACTGGAAACACCATATATTTT. Using reference TRBV9 and TRBJ1-3 for the parts outside the CDR3, the full variable domain is DSGVTQTPKHLITATGQRVTLRCSPRSGDLSVYWYQQSLDQGLQFLIQYYNGEERAKGNILERFSAQQFPDLHSELNLSSLELGDSALYFCASSPQQGTGNTIYFGEGSWLTVV.